Listed here are 13 T cell receptor beta chains from one sample, sequenced in a study of T cells after yellow fever vaccination. TCRdb processed the 5' RACE reads anew with MiXCR; each CDR3 protein has one entry. This table has almost 30,000 distinct CDR3 sequences, about 4.7% appearing once. The sequencing used CD8+ T cells sorted from PBMCs, collected 10 days after the yellow fever booster vaccination. These TCRs come from a man younger than 45 who received the YFV17D yellow fever vaccine.

Ten or more counts support this clonotype. This rearrangement joins TRBV20-1 to TRBJ2-1, with TRBD2 matching 15 bases. The CDR3 length is 16 residues. The germline V gene has CDR1 DFQATT and CDR2 SNEGSKA (reference sequence). Trimming removed 0 bases from V and 6 bases from J; junction bases left unmatched: 3. The CDR3 protein is CSARDRTSGRANEQFF. The CDR3 nucleotides read TGCAGTGCTAGAGATAGGACTAGCGGGAGGGCCAATGAGCAGTTCTTC.

Many counts were recorded for this clonotype. The chain links TRBV12-3 or TRBV12-4 to TRBJ2-3; tentatively, D is TRBD2 (6 bases). CDR3 length: 12 amino acids. Trimming pared 5 bases from V and 5 bases from J, leaving 8 bases between. CDR3 region: CASSRLVDTQYF. In DNA form, the CDR3 reads TGTGCCAGCAGTCGACTAGTAGATACGCAGTATTTT.

This clonotype was observed many times. CDR3 nucleotide sequence: TGTGCCAGTAGTATACCCGGAGGTGGAGAAGAGACCCAGTACTTC. Amino acids: CASSIPGGGEETQYF. This chain joins TRBV19 and TRBJ2-5; D is possibly TRBD2 (5 bases). The CDR3 runs to 15 residues. In germline, CDR1 is LNHDA, CDR2 SQIVND (reference sequence). Trimming took 2 bases from V and 3 from J, leaving 13 bases between them.

This clonotype was seen ten or more times. The chain couples TRBV18 to TRBJ2-6; D uncertain. The ends were cut back, 0 bases at V and 0 bases at J, with 3 bases in the middle. Germline V CDR1 and CDR2: KGHSH, LQKENI. CDR3 length: 15 amino acids. CDR3 bases: TGTGCCAGCTCACCACCAGGCTCTGGGGCCAACGTCCTGACTTTC. Translating gives CASSPPGSGANVLTF.

This clonotype was detected many times. The chain carries TRBV5-1 and TRBJ1-1, with D possibly matching TRBD1 (6 bases). Germline loops: CDR1 SGHRS, CDR2 YFSETQ. V lost 4 bases to trimming and J lost 2 bases, with 12 bases between them. CDR3 length equals 14 residues. CDR3 DNA: TGCGCCAGCAGCGTGGGACAACTTAACACTGAAGCTTTCTTT. This gives the protein CASSVGQLNTEAFF.

This clonotype was found many times. The genes are TRBV7-9 and TRBJ2-1; 12 nucleotides agree with TRBD2. Germline V gene data show CDR1 as SEHNR and CDR2 as FQNEAQ (reference sequence). Germline trimming cut 1 base from V and 13 bases from J; bases unmatched to any gene: 5. The CDR3 has 14 amino acids. CDR3 in DNA: TGTGCCAGCAGCTTAGTACTAGCGGGAGGAGGACAGTTCTTC. It yields the protein CASSLVLAGGGQFF.

This clonotype was detected ten times or more. The V and J genes are TRBV7-9 and TRBJ2-5, with TRBD2 matching 12 bases. The germline V gene encodes CDR1 SEHNR and CDR2 FQNEAQ (reference sequence). This CDR3 spans 16 amino acids. With 5 bases clipped from V and 0 bases from J, the junction kept 4 bases outside the gene matches. The CDR3 coding sequence is TGTGCCAGCAGCCGAGGACTAGCGGGAAACCAAGAGACCCAGTACTTC. Protein: CASSRGLAGNQETQYF.

There are many counts of this clonotype. The chain carries TRBV7-9 and TRBJ2-5; D is possibly TRBD2 (6 bases). Trimming cost V 6 bases and J 5 bases, with 16 bases left between them. Germline V gene data show CDR1 as SEHNR and CDR2 as FQNEAQ (reference sequence). The CDR3 spans 14 residues. CDR3 sequence reads: CASSPEEGPETQYF. The CDR3 region has the DNA TGTGCCAGCAGTCCCGAGGAGGGGCCCGAGACCCAGTACTTC.

The sample holds many counts of this clonotype. V is TRBV7-2 and J is TRBJ2-7, with 9 bases lining up with TRBD2. The CDR3 covers 15 residues. Per the germline V gene, CDR1 is SGHTA and CDR2 is FQGNSA. V shed 8 bases, J shed 2 bases, and the junction held 10 bases outside the gene matches. The CDR3 coding sequence is TGTGCCAGCGTGATAGGAGCGGGAGGAGCCTACGAGCAGTACTTC. Its protein product is CASVIGAGGAYEQYF.

Many counts were recorded for this clonotype. The V and J genes are TRBV3-1 and TRBJ2-3; 12 bases fit TRBD2. The CDR3 spans 17 residues. V lost 6 bases, J lost 4 bases, and 11 bases stayed unmatched. Germline CDR1 is LGHDT and CDR2 is YNNKEL (reference sequence). DNA for the CDR3: TGTGCCAGCAGACAACTAGCGGGAGGTCACGTGGCAGATACGCAGTATTTT. Its protein is CASRQLAGGHVADTQYF.

In its sample, this clonotype was seen many times. The chain combines TRBV19 with TRBJ2-1; 7 bases align to TRBD2. Germline V lookup: CDR1 LNHDA, CDR2 SQIVND (reference sequence). There are 15 residues in the CDR3. Unmatched junction bases numbered 4, after V lost 3 bases and J lost 2 bases. The CDR3 reads CASSMRSGTYNEQFF. In nucleotides, the CDR3 is TGTGCCAGTAGTATGCGAAGCGGGACCTACAATGAGCAGTTCTTC.

This clonotype has a count of ten or more. This chain connects TRBV4-1 to TRBJ2-7; D is unresolved. The germline V gene has CDR1 MGHRA and CDR2 YSYEKL. The ends were cut back, 3 bases at V and 6 bases at J, with 12 bases in the middle. This CDR3 region has 13 residues. The DNA of the CDR3 is TGCGCCAGCAGCCACCCCGGGCAGGTCGAGCAGTACTTC. Amino acid sequence: CASSHPGQVEQYF.

This clonotype was seen ten or more times. CDR3 bases: TGCGCCAGCAGCTTATGGGCGGGCGACTCTGGAAACACCATATATTTT. As protein: CASSLWAGDSGNTIYF. The V gene is TRBV5-1, the J gene TRBJ1-3; no definite D call. V was clipped by 2 bases and J by 0 bases, with 12 bases between them. There are 16 residues in the CDR3. The V gene's germline CDR1 is SGHRS and CDR2 YFSETQ.